This is a list of T cell receptor beta chains from one sample in a study of blood T cells in healthy people across ages. A single record per CDR3 protein comes from TCRdb applying MiXCR to the 5' RACE reads. The sample includes 700,000 to 900,000 distinct CDR3 sequences, approximately 55% of them seen just once. The source material was blood. Receptors originate from a man older than 75 in good health. The CDR3 runs from the conserved cysteine through the conserved F or W. The order of the fields is CDR3 DNA, CDR3 protein, V gene, clone size, J gene, D gene. A D gene is named only where the DNA matches it firmly. Only part of the rows carry a size: once, few, many, or a class if the clone is expanded.

TGTGCCAGCAGTTTTTGGCCAGCCCGGGAGCAGTACTTC | CASSFWPAREQYF | TRBV12-3/TRBV12-4 | few | TRBJ2-7 | NA
TGTGCCAGCAGCTTAGCGAGGCAGGGAGGGACCTACGAGCAGTACTTC | CASSLARQGGTYEQYF | TRBV7-6 | NA | TRBJ2-7 | TRBD2
TGTGCCAGCAGCCAGCCCGTAGCCAAAAACATTCAGTACTTC | CASSQPVAKNIQYF | TRBV28 | few | TRBJ2-4 | NA
TGTGCCAGCAGCTTAGCGTCGACAGCCCAAATAGAGACCCAGTACTTC | CASSLASTAQIETQYF | TRBV11-1 | NA | TRBJ2-5 | NA
TGCGCCAGCAGCTTACAGCAAATTTACAATGAGCAGTTCTTC | CASSLQQIYNEQFF | TRBV5-1 | NA | TRBJ2-1 | NA
TGTGCCAGCAGCCCCTCGAGAGCAGGGGAAGAGACCCAGTACTTC | CASSPSRAGEETQYF | TRBV11-3 | NA | TRBJ2-5 | NA
TGTGCCAGCAGCCGTCAAAGTTGGGCTGCCTACGAGCAGTACTTC | CASSRQSWAAYEQYF | TRBV14 | NA | TRBJ2-7 | NA
TGTGCCAGCAGTGTTAGTCAGGGGGCCCACGAGCAGTACTTC | CASSVSQGAHEQYF | TRBV2 | few | TRBJ2-7 | TRBD1
TGTGCCAGCAGTGGACAGGTGAACACAGATACGCAGTATTTT | CASSGQVNTDTQYF | TRBV6-6 | NA | TRBJ2-3 | TRBD1
TGTGCCAGCAAGGGCAGGGGGGATAATTCACCCCTCCACTTT | CASKGRGDNSPLHF | TRBV2 | NA | TRBJ1-6 | TRBD1
TGTGCCAGCAGAAGTAGGGGAGGGTACAATGAGCAGTTCTTC | CASRSRGGYNEQFF | TRBV21-1 | few | TRBJ2-1 | NA
TGTGCCAGCAATACTTTGGGAGGGGCTAATGAAAAACTGTTTTTT | CASNTLGGANEKLFF | TRBV6-6 | NA | TRBJ1-4 | NA
TGTGCCAGCAGCCCGGGGGGGACTCTATTAACCTACGAGCAGTACTTC | CASSPGGTLLTYEQYF | TRBV7-2 | NA | TRBJ2-7 | TRBD2
TGTGCCAGCAGTTGGCACACAGATACGCAGTATTTT | CASSWHTDTQYF | TRBV25-1 | NA | TRBJ2-3 | NA
TGTGCCACCAGCAGACGGCTAGCGGGAGTTTCCTACAATGAGCAGTTCTTC | CATSRRLAGVSYNEQFF | TRBV15 | NA | TRBJ2-1 | TRBD2
TGTGCCAGCAGCTCCGGACAGGGGTACACCATATATTTT | CASSSGQGYTIYF | TRBV7-6 | once | TRBJ1-3 | TRBD1
TGTGCCACCCATCGAGGGCTCGGGCAAGACAATGAGCAGTTCTTC | CATHRGLGQDNEQFF | TRBV2 | NA | TRBJ2-1 | NA
TGTGCCAGCAGCCCCAGATTGAGTGCCGTGTCCAAAAACATTCAGTACTTC | CASSPRLSAVSKNIQYF | TRBV6-2/TRBV6-3 | NA | TRBJ2-4 | NA
TGTGCCAGCTGTCTGCTATCGGGGACGAACACTGAAGCTTTCTTT | CASCLLSGTNTEAFF | TRBV6-6 | NA | TRBJ1-1 | NA
TGTGCCACCAGTGAGTTAGAAGGCTACGAGCAGTACTTC | CATSELEGYEQYF | TRBV24-1 | few | TRBJ2-7 | NA
TGTGCCTCCAGCCTAGGGGGCTACTCCTACAATGAGCAGTTCTTC | CASSLGGYSYNEQFF | TRBV15 | NA | TRBJ2-1 | TRBD1
TGCGCCAGCAGCCAAGGGACAGGGTCGCATCAGCCCCAGCATTTT | CASSQGTGSHQPQHF | TRBV5-1 | NA | TRBJ1-5 | TRBD1
TGCAGTGCTAGAGATCACGGAGAGCAGTACTTC | CSARDHGEQYF | TRBV20-1 | few | TRBJ2-4 | NA
TGTGCCAGCAGCCGGGACAGGGCCCGCACTGAAGCTTTCTTT | CASSRDRARTEAFF | TRBV12-3/TRBV12-4 | NA | TRBJ1-1 | TRBD1
TGTGCCAGCAGCGCCCCGACAGACTACGAGCAGTACTTC | CASSAPTDYEQYF | TRBV7-9 | NA | TRBJ2-7 | NA